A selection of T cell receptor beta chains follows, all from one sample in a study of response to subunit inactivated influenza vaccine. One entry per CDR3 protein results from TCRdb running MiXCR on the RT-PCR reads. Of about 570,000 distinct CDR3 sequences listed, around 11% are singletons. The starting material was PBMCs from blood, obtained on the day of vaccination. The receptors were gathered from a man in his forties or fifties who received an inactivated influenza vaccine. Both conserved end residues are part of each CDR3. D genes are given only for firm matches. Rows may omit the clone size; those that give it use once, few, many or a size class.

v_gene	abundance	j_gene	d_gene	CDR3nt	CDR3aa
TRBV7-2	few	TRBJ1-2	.	TGTGCCAGCAGCTTCGACCAGAAGATCTATGGCTACACCTTC	CASSFDQKIYGYTF
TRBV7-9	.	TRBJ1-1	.	TGTGCCAGCAGCTTAATTGGGGTTGAAGCTTTCTTT	CASSLIGVEAFF
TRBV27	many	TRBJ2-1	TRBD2	TGTGCCAGCGCGACCCGGACTAGAGGGGTGAGCTCCTACAATGAGCAGTTCTTC	CASATRTRGVSSYNEQFF
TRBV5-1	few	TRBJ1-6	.	TGCGCCAGCAGCTTGGACAGGGTAATGATCGGACCCCTCCACTTT	CASSLDRVMIGPLHF
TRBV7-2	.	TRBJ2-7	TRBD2	TGTGCCAGCAGCCCCGGCCGGCTAGCGGGCCCCTACGAGCAGTACTTC	CASSPGRLAGPYEQYF
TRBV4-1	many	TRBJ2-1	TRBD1	TGCGCCAGCAGCCAAGATGCGGCAGGGGGTATCTATGAGCAGTTCTTC	CASSQDAAGGIYEQFF
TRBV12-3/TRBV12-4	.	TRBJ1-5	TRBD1	TGTGCCAGCAGTCCCGGGACAGGCTTCAATCAGCCCCAGCATTTT	CASSPGTGFNQPQHF
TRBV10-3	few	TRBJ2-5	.	TGTGCCATCAGGGGGAGCCGGGACCTAGAAGAGACCCAGTACTTC	CAIRGSRDLEETQYF
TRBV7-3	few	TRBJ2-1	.	TGTGCCAGCAGCTTAAGAGGGGGTTTACTCAATGAGCAGTTCTTC	CASSLRGGLLNEQFF
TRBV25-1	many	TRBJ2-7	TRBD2	TGTGCCAGCAGTCCCGGGACTAGCGGGGGCCTCTCCTACGAGCAGTACTTC	CASSPGTSGGLSYEQYF
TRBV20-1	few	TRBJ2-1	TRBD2	TGCAGTGCTCCCAGGAGCGGGAGAAGGGGTGAGCAGTTCTTC	CSAPRSGRRGEQFF
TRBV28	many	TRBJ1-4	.	TGTGCCAGCAGTTTTCGGCAGGGTGCAACTAATGAAAAACTGTTTTTT	CASSFRQGATNEKLFF
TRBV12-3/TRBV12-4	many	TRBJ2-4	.	TGTGCCAGCAGTTACGACGGGGCCAAAAACATTCAGTACTTC	CASSYDGAKNIQYF
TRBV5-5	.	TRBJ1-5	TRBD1	TGTGCCAGCAGCTTGACAGGGGCGGGGGAACAGCCCCAGCATTTT	CASSLTGAGEQPQHF
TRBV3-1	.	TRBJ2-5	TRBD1	TGTGCCAGCAGCCAAGCCACGGGACAGGAGACCCAGTACTTC	CASSQATGQETQYF
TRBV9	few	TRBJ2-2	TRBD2	TGTGCCAGCAGCCCGACTAGCGGGAGTGTCGGGGAGCTGTTTTTT	CASSPTSGSVGELFF
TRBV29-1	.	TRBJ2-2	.	TGCAGCGTGGAGACAAAAGCACAGGGGAACACCGGGGAGCTGTTTTTT	CSVETKAQGNTGELFF
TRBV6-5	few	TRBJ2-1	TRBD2	TGTGCCAGCAGTTCCCTAGCGGGGGGGCTTTACAATGAGCAGTTCTTC	CASSSLAGGLYNEQFF
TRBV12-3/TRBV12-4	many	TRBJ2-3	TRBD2	TGTGCCAGCAGCTTATTCCCCCTCAGGGCTAGCGGGGGCAGGACAGATACGCAGTATTTT	CASSLFPLRASGGRTDTQYF
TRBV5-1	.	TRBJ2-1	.	TGCGCCAGCAGCCAGGGACAAAACAATGAGCAGTTCTTC	CASSQGQNNEQFF
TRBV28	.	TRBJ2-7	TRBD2	TGTGCCAGCAGTTTAGCGGGAGAACCCTACGAGCAGTACTTC	CASSLAGEPYEQYF
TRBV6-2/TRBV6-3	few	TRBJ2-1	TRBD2	TGTGCCAGCAGTTACGGCGGGAGAGTCAGCAATGAGCAGTTCTTC	CASSYGGRVSNEQFF
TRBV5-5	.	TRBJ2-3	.	TGTGCCAGCACCGGAATCACAGATACGCAGTATTTT	CASTGITDTQYF
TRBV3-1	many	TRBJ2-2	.	TGTGCCAGCAGCCAGGGCTGGACCACCGGGGAGCTGTTTTTT	CASSQGWTTGELFF
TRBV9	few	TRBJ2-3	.	TGTGCCAGCAGCGTAGTAGCGGTTGAGGATACGCAGTATTTT	CASSVVAVEDTQYF
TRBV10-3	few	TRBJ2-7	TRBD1	TGTGCCACCACAGGGGGACCTACCTACGAGCAGTACTTC	CATTGGPTYEQYF
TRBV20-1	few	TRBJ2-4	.	TGCAGTGCTAGAGATTACCGGGAGGCCAAAAACATTCAGTACTTC	CSARDYREAKNIQYF
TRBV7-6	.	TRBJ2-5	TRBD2	TGTGCCAGCAGCTTCCAGCGGGAGGGCCAAAAACAAGAGACCCAGTACTTC	CASSFQREGQKQETQYF
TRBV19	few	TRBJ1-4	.	TGTGCCAGTAGTAACTCTTTGAACGAAAAACTGTTTTTT	CASSNSLNEKLFF
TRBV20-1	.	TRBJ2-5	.	TGCAGTGCTAGAGATCTTACTTGGGAAGAGACCCAGTACTTC	CSARDLTWEETQYF
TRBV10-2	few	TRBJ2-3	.	TGCGCCAGCAAGGACCCTACAGATACGCAGTATTTT	CASKDPTDTQYF
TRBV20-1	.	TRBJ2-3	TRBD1	TGCAGTGCGTTTATGACAGGGGTGGGCGATACGCAGTATTTT	CSAFMTGVGDTQYF
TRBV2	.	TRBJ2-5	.	TGTGCCAGCAGTGGGGGCAGCCAGGGGCAAGAGACCCAGTACTTC	CASSGGSQGQETQYF
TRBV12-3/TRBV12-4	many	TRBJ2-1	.	TGTGCCAGCAGTCCGGTGGAAGGGAGCAGGAGCCATGAGCAGTTCTTC	CASSPVEGSRSHEQFF
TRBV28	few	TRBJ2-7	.	TGTGCCAGCAGTTTTGACTCGGCCAACGAGCAGTACTTC	CASSFDSANEQYF
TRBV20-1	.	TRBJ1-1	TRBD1	TGCAGTGCTAGACCCGGGACAGGGTTTATGTCTGAAGCTTTCTTT	CSARPGTGFMSEAFF
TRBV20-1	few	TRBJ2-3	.	TGCAGTGCTGTACTAGTGATAGGCACAGATACGCAGTATTTT	CSAVLVIGTDTQYF
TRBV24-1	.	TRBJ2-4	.	TGTGCCACCAGCGCAACTTTGACCAAAAACATTCAGTACTTC	CATSATLTKNIQYF
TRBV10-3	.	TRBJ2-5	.	TGTGCCATCAGTGAGTCGAGCAGCCCTGGGGGAGAGACCCAGTACTTC	CAISESSSPGGETQYF
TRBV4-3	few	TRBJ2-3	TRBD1	TGCGCCAGCAGCCAAATGGAACAGGGGGCAGATACGCAGTATTTT	CASSQMEQGADTQYF
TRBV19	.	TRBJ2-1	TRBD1	TGTGCCAGTAGTATCAGGGGGAGTAGTGAGCAGTTCTTC	CASSIRGSSEQFF
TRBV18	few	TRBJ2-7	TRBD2	TGTGCCAGCTCACGAACCGGGGCGGGAGGCGGAACCTACGAGCAGTACTTC	CASSRTGAGGGTYEQYF
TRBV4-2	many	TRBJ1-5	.	TGTGCCAGCAGCCAAGATGGATCACAGAATAGCAATCAGCCCCAGCATTTT	CASSQDGSQNSNQPQHF
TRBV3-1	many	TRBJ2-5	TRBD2	TGTGCCAGCAGCCTCATTAGCGGGAAAGAGACCCAGTACTTC	CASSLISGKETQYF
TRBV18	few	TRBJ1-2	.	TGTGCCAGCACGGGGTCCCGAAGGACAGACCCGGAGGGCTACACCTTC	CASTGSRRTDPEGYTF
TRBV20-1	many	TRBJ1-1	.	TGCAGTGCTGTCGCGGGGCCCGCTGAAGCTTTCTTT	CSAVAGPAEAFF
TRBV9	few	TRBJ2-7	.	TGTGCCAGCAGCGCCGCCGGGACGGGCACCTACGAGCAGTACTTC	CASSAAGTGTYEQYF
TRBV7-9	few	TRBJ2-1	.	TGTGCCAGCAGCTTAGCGACTAGTATGGACAATGAGCAGTTCTTC	CASSLATSMDNEQFF
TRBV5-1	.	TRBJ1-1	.	TGCGCCAGCAGCCCAGGGGCGGTCACTGAAGCTTTCTTT	CASSPGAVTEAFF
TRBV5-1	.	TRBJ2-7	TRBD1	TGCGCCAGCAGCCCGGGGACAGGGACGTACTACGAGCAGTACTTC	CASSPGTGTYYEQYF
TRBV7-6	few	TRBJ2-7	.	TGTGCCAGCAGCTCTAACGCGGCAGGGGTAAAGTACTTC	CASSSNAAGVKYF
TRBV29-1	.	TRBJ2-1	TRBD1	TGCAGCGAGGGACAGGGGGCGAATGAGCAGTTCTTC	CSEGQGANEQFF